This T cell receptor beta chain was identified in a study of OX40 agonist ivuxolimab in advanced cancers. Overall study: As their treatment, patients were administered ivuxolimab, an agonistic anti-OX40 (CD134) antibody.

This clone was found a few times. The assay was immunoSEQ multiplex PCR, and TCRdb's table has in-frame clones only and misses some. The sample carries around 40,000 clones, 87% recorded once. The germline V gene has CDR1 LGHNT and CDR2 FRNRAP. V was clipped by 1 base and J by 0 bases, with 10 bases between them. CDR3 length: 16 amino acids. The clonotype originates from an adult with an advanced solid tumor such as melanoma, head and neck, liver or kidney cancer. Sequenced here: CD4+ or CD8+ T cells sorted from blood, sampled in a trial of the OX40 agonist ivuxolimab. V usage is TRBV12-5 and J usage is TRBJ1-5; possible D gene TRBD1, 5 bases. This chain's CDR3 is CASGLAQGYSNQPQHF. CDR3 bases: TGTGCTAGTGGTTTGGCCCAGGGCTATAGCAATCAGCCCCAGCATTTT.